This T cell receptor (beta chain) was sequenced during a study of blood T cells in healthy people across ages (dated by TCRdb to about 2015). Background for the entire study: In model experiments, template switching captured roughly one uniquely barcoded TCR beta cDNA molecule for every two T cells. Using the same blood draw, the study looked at two additional independent replicas of 1 million unique cDNA reads for two donors, one aged 18 to 30 and the other aged 80 or older. To avoid experimental bias, donors of different ages were spread randomly across the sequencing lanes. The study measured age-related changes in TCR beta repertoire diversity using deep sequencing normalized with unique cDNA molecular identifiers. The donors were split into four age groups: young (average 16 years), middle-aged (39), aged (more than 55) and long-lived (under 85).

What the study reported, not specific to this receptor: Because donor CMV infection status was unknown, age-related changes in expanded clonotypes were potentially confounded. Since profiling was done on bulk unsorted PBMCs, naive and antigen-experienced compartments could not be conclusively compared. Compared with the aged group, the long-lived group had more naive CD4+ T cells, fewer expanded clones and increased TCR diversity, suggesting age selection. Observed TCR beta diversity per million T cells fell roughly linearly with age, and a significant reduction was already apparent by age about 36. Estimates of total diversity from one million sequenced T cells were regarded as lower bounds and underestimates. Observed TCR beta diversity correlated strongly with the percentage of naive T cells measured by flow cytometry.

A word on this clonotype: The antigen it recognizes is unknown. No base-level quality is on record; no much larger clone is a single base apart.

CDR1 and CDR2 are drawn from the germline V gene: MDHEN, SYDVKM. The trim is 7 bases for V and 0 bases for J, with a gap of 10 bases between the germline ends. The CDR3 runs 15 amino acids, cysteine and phenylalanine included. The entry retains the CDR3 DNA only, 45 bases that are in frame from base 1. The library was prepared using 5' RACE. Reads for this sample came from an Illumina HiSeq 2500. A second PCR of 7 to 11 cycles was run with a J-beta primer mix and a sample-barcoded 5' primer. Each TCR beta cDNA molecule received a unique molecular identifier from a template-switch 5' adaptor carrying 12 random nucleotides. Each sample yielded at least 3 million CDR3-containing paired-end reads. The Mint cDNA synthesis kit, primed by a TRBC-specific oligonucleotide, was used to synthesize first-strand cDNA from all RNA. After uracil-DNA glycosylase treatment, a first 18-cycle PCR used universal primers M1SS and BC2_uni_R on all cDNA. The paper's processing steps were these. For normalization, 1 million high-quality reads, each with a distinct molecular identifier, were randomly selected from each sample. Instead of being binned into consensus sequences, reads with shared molecular identifiers were discarded. MiTCR, set to a Q25 quality threshold and the strictest error-elimination algorithm, was used for CDR3 identification, clonotype clustering and error correction. A nonparametric unseen species model using Euler transformation provided a lower-bound estimate of total TCR beta diversity. TCRdb reprocessing: public reads trimmed at Q25 with fastp, clones called with MiXCR, in-frame beta chains kept. For every CDR3 protein sequence, its rows merge into one entry that carries the most common genes and DNA. What appears here as the V and J calls and clone size reflects TCRdb's work, not the paper's. In all, the sample holds about 670,000 distinct CDR3 sequences, and roughly half of those were seen once. The ten largest clones capture roughly 14% of the sample.

The donors were around 39 Caucasian individuals from Russia, aged 6 to 90 years, who were systemically healthy. Each donor gave ten milliliters of peripheral blood, drawn into EDTA-treated Vacutainer tubes. Ficoll-Paque density-gradient centrifugation was used to isolate PBMCs, with at least 7 million obtained per sample. Trizol reagent was used to extract total RNA from the PBMCs, yielding at least 5.5 micrograms per sample. Naive CD45RAhigh/CD27high T cell percentages were measured by flow cytometry on a PBMC aliquot from every donor. Here the chain combines TRBV28 and TRBJ1-6; no D segment can be confidently identified. The TCR comes from a woman aged 80 or over in good health. Sequences were obtained from blood. CDR3 reads: CASNSQPSYNSPLHF. In nucleotide form, the sequence is TGTGCCAGCAACTCCCAACCCTCCTATAATTCACCCCTCCACTTT.